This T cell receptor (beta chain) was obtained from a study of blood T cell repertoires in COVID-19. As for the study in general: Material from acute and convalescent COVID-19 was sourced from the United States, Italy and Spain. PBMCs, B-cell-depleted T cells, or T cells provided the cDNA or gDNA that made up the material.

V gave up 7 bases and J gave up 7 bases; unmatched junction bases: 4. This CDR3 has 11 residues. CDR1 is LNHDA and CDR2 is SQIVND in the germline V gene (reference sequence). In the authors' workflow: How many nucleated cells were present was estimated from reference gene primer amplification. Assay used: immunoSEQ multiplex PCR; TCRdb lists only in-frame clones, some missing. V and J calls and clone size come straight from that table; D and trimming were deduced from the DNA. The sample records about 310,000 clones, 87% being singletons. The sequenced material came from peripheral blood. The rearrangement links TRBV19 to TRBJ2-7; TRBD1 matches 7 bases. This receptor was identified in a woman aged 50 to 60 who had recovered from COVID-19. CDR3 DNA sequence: TGTGCCAGTAAGGGGGCGAAAGAGCAGTACTTC. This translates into CASKGAKEQYF.